The 13 T cell receptor beta chains below all came from one sample that was sequenced in a study of PD-L1 blockade in urothelial cancer. Assay used: immunoSEQ multiplex PCR; TCRdb lists only in-frame clones, some missing. The table shows about 91,000 clones, with 90% to 95% occurring only once. The source was PBMCs, collected around atezolizumab (anti-PD-L1) treatment. Receptors originate from a man in his fifties or sixties with urothelial cancer.

This clone was observed once. The chain carries TRBV14 and TRBJ2-2, with 7 positions matching TRBD2. The CDR3 contains 18 residues. The trim removed 2 bases at V and 0 bases at J, leaving 9 bases unmatched. Germline V gene sequence: CDR1 SGHDN, CDR2 FVKESK. This CDR3 reads CASSQPWVGRTNTGELFF. The CDR3 DNA reads TGTGCCAGCAGCCAACCATGGGTCGGGAGGACGAACACCGGGGAGCTGTTTTTT.

The rearrangement joins TRBV18 to TRBJ2-2; TRBD1 matches 8 bases. V lost 4 bases to trimming and J lost 2 bases; unmatched junction nucleotides: 6. There are 16 residues in the CDR3. CDR1 and CDR2 from the germline V gene are KGHSH and LQKENI. The CDR3 region is CASSRAGQGNTGELFF. The CDR3 DNA reads as TGTGCCAGCTCACGAGCCGGACAGGGCAACACCGGGGAGCTGTTTTTT.

The chain has TRBV6-5 and TRBJ1-4; 7 bases line up with TRBD1. This CDR3 comprises 14 residues. V trimming: 6 bases; J trimming: 8 bases; junction bases outside the gene matches: 9. Germline loops: CDR1 MNHEY, CDR2 SVGAGI. This CDR3 is CASRTGPRGEKLFF. The CDR3 DNA reads TGTGCCAGCAGAACAGGGCCCAGGGGGGAAAAACTGTTTTTT.

The table lists this clone with a count of one. V is TRBV7-2 and J is TRBJ2-5; 10 bases align to TRBD2. This CDR3 region has 18 residues. V shed 1 base and J 2 bases; nucleotides not matched to a gene: 10. Looked up from germline, CDR1 is SGHTA and CDR2 is FQGNSA. The CDR3, as DNA: TGTGCCAGCAGCTTAGTTTATTGGACTAGCGGACGTCAAGAGACCCAGTACTTC. Its translation is CASSLVYWTSGRQETQYF.

This clone turned up a few times. The chain has TRBV6-1 and TRBJ1-2, with TRBD1 matching 12 bases. Germline V gene sequence: CDR1 MNHNS, CDR2 SASEGT. The CDR3 is 15 residues long. V shed 11 bases and J 4 bases; nucleotides not matched to a gene: 11. The CDR3 reads CAGQGQGAFSYGYTF. The CDR3 DNA is TGTGCCGGGCAGGGACAGGGGGCGTTCTCCTATGGCTACACCTTC.

The chain has TRBV5-6 and TRBJ2-7; tentative D call: TRBD2 (6 bases). CDR1 is SGHDT, CDR2 YYEEEE, per germline. The CDR3 totals 15 residues. With 4 bases removed from V and 3 bases from J, the gap between germline ends came to 17 bases. CDR3 region: CASSPGVGPIYEQYF. The CDR3 DNA sequence: TGTGCCAGCAGCCCGGGGGTCGGGCCGATCTACGAGCAGTACTTC.

The chain has TRBV5-1 and TRBJ2-3; D is undetermined. Looked up from germline, CDR1 is SGHRS and CDR2 is YFSETQ. Trimming took off 7 bases at V and 0 bases at J, with 12 bases between the two ends. The CDR3 extends over 14 amino acids. CDR3 bases: TGCGCCAGCCGATTACTTCTAAGCACAGATACGCAGTATTTT. This encodes CASRLLLSTDTQYF.

About this clone: Other DNA variants within this sample encode the same CDR3. The chain couples TRBV9 to TRBJ2-7; TRBD1 agrees at 8 bases. Trimming removed 0 bases from V and 0 bases from J; junction bases left unmatched: 2. Germline CDR1 and CDR2: SGDLS and YYNGEE. This CDR3 is 15 amino acids long. The CDR3 loop is CASSVGQGASYEQYF. CDR3 DNA sequence: TGTGCCAGCAGCGTAGGGCAGGGGGCCTCCTACGAGCAGTACTTC. Variable domain in full (rest from reference TRBV9 and TRBJ2-7): DSGVTQTPKHLITATGQRVTLRCSPRSGDLSVYWYQQSLDQGLQFLIQYYNGEERAKGNILERFSAQQFPDLHSELNLSSLELGDSALYFCASSVGQGASYEQYFGPGTRLTVT.

Only one count was recorded for this clone. The rearrangement links TRBV30 to TRBJ2-3; TRBD2 might be the D (6 bases). Trimming removed 0 bases from V and 7 bases from J, with 14 bases in between. The CDR3 is made up of 14 amino acids. Germline V gene sequence: CDR1 GTSNPN, CDR2 SVGIG (reference sequence). CDR3 nucleotide sequence: TGTGCCTGGAGTGTCGCAGCGGGCTTCCATACGCAGTATTTT. This codes for CAWSVAAGFHTQYF.

The chain uses TRBV13 and TRBJ1-3; 7 bases fit TRBD1. Germline V gene lookup returns CDR1 PRHDT and CDR2 FYEKMQ (reference sequence). This CDR3 is 15 amino acids long. V trimming: 3 bases; J trimming: 0 bases; junction bases outside the gene matches: 2. The CDR3: CASSLTGFSGNTIYF. CDR3 nucleotides: TGTGCCAGCAGCTTGACAGGGTTCTCTGGAAACACCATATATTTT.

The rearrangement uses TRBV5-4 and TRBJ1-2, with 9 bases lining up with TRBD1. This CDR3 has 15 amino acids. V shed 4 bases, J shed 8 bases, and the junction held 12 bases outside the gene matches. Germline CDR1 and CDR2: SGHNT and YYREEE (reference sequence). CDR3: CASSPRPGQGWGYTF. The CDR3, as DNA: TGTGCCAGCAGCCCGCGGCCGGGACAGGGATGGGGCTACACCTTC.

The CDR3 spells CASSLQGATEAFF. CDR3 nucleotides: TGTGCCAGTAGCTTACAGGGGGCCACTGAAGCTTTCTTT. The genes are TRBV19 and TRBJ1-1; 9 bases fit TRBD1. The CDR3 runs to 13 residues. V trimming: 6 bases; J trimming: 4 bases; junction bases outside the gene matches: 3. CDR1 and CDR2 (germline): LNHDA, SQIVND (reference sequence).

This clone has just one count. This chain joins TRBV7-9 and TRBJ2-1; 11 bases align to TRBD2. V dropped 5 bases and J dropped 7; count of bases not matched to a gene: 7. The CDR3 is 15 residues long. The germline CDR1 and CDR2 sequences are SEHNR and FQNEAQ (reference sequence). CDR3 loop: CASSKGLAVFNEQFF. In DNA, the CDR3 is TGTGCCAGCAGCAAGGGACTAGCGGTATTTAATGAGCAGTTCTTC.